What follows describes a single T cell receptor (beta chain). These data are taken from a study of cytomegalovirus exposure and HLA in healthy donors. Primers: 60 Vbeta forward and 13 Jbeta reverse. Per the study methods: In a later analysis, some 80 million unique TCR beta chains included roughly 11 million shared by two or more donors. Only in-frame clones appear in the TCRdb table, and some are missing; sequencing was by immunoSEQ multiplex PCR. V and J calls plus clone size are reproduced from that table; the DNA served to infer D and trimming. The table gives 200,000 to 250,000 clones; the top ten clones make up about 1% of it. CDR1 is MDHEN, CDR2 SYDVKM, per germline. V was shortened by 4 bases and J by 3 bases, with 10 bases between the two germline ends. The CDR3 is made up of 14 amino acids.

The receptor was derived from a woman under 40 in good health and CMV-seropositive. The rearrangement links TRBV28 to TRBJ2-4, with D unresolved. Sequencing was done on a sample of PBMCs. CDR3 sequence reads: CASSSPGNKNIQYF. The CDR3 bases are TGTGCCAGCAGTTCCCCAGGAAACAAAAACATTCAGTACTTC.